The sample holds one count of the clone carrying this T cell receptor beta chain. What it recognizes is unknown. The CDR3 is made up of 15 amino acids. Trimming took off 3 bases at V and 4 bases at J, with 13 bases between the two ends. This sample is part of a study of cytomegalovirus exposure and HLA in healthy donors. Study context: A prior study identified 90 million to 120 million unique TCR beta sequences from about 179 million T cells.

Study-wide findings and caveats: Several top significant clusters appeared, in a later analysis, to be linked to common viral pathogens.

With 60 Vbeta and 13 Jbeta primers, the PCR was carried out. Assay: immunoSEQ multiplex PCR; the TCRdb copy retains only in-frame clones and omits some. The sample carries about 200,000 clones, less than 90% recorded once. Sequencing was carried out using PBMCs. The TCR comes from a woman aged 25 to 39 in good health and CMV-seronegative. This chain uses TRBV23-1 with TRBJ1-5, with D perhaps TRBD1 (5 bases). TRBV23-1 is reported as an ORF; its role is uncertain. The CDR3 loop is CASSQWQDNNQPQHF. As DNA, the CDR3 is TGCGCCAGCAGTCAGTGGCAGGACAATAATCAGCCCCAGCATTTT.